Given below is one T cell receptor (beta chain) in context. Its antigen is undetermined. Patients had blood sampled at baseline and again on cycle 4 day 1 and cycle 7 day 1. The entry originates in a study of OX40 agonist ivuxolimab in advanced cancers. TCRdb keeps only in-frame clones here, not all; method: immunoSEQ multiplex PCR. The sample includes tens of thousands of clones, roughly 84% of them seen just once. Study conclusions and caveats: On average, CD8+ T cells had more expanded clones than CD4+.

Germline V gene data show CDR1 as SGHNT and CDR2 as YYREEE (reference sequence). Trimming pared 3 bases from V and 2 bases from J, leaving 17 bases between. The CDR3 is 16 amino acids. This TCR came from an adult with an advanced solid tumor such as melanoma, head and neck, liver or kidney cancer. The chain recombines TRBV5-4 with TRBJ2-5, with D perhaps matching TRBD1 or TRBD2 (5 bases each). The sequencing here drew on CD4+ or CD8+ T cells sorted from blood, taken in a trial of the OX40 agonist ivuxolimab. The CDR3 sequence is CASSSGRGGSQETQYF. CDR3 nucleotide sequence: TGTGCCAGCAGCTCGGGACGGGGTGGGTCTCAAGAGACCCAGTACTTC.